This note documents a single T cell receptor (beta chain) sequence. Its antigen is undetermined. The entry originates in a study of post-analysis software for immune sequencing data. Study observations and caveats: In patients, TRBV5-6, TRBV5-1 and TRBV20-1 belonged to four or five TRBV segments found more frequently than in controls.

This CDR3 is built from 16 residues. The V gene lost 0 bases and the J gene lost 5 bases, with 11 bases spanning the gap. CDR1 is SGHTA, CDR2 FQGNSA, per germline. Prepared TCR beta cDNA libraries contained unique molecular identifiers. TCRdb fed the PCR reads into MiXCR, producing one record per CDR3 protein. Among approximately 730,000 distinct CDR3 sequences, roughly 27% were seen once, and the ten largest hold around 0.55%. Material: blood. This TCR derives from a girl aged 10 to 17 with multiple sclerosis. The rearrangement links TRBV7-2 to TRBJ1-6, with D possibly matching TRBD1 (5 bases). The CDR3 reads CASSLAVTADNSPLHF. The CDR3 coding sequence is TGTGCCAGCAGCTTAGCGGTGACAGCAGATAATTCACCCCTCCACTTT.